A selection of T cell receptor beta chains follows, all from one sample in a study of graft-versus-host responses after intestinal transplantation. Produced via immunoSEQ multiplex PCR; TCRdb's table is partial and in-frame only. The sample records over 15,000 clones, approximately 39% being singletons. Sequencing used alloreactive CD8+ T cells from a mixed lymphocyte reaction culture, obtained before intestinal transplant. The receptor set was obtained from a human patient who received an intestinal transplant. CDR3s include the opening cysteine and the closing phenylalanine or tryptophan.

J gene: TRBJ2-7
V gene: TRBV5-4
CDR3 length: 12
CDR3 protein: CASSLDLYEQYF

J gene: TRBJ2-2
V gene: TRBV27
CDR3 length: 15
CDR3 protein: CASSTGQGIAGELFF

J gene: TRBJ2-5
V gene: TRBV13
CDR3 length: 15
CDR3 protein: CASSLTTSGEETQYF

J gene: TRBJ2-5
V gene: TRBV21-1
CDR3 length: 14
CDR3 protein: CASSNYTDQETQYF

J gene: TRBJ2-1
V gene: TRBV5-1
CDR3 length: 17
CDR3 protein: CASSLRPGLEGYNEQFF

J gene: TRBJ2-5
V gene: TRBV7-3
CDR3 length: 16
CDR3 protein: CASSLDLGTLGETQYF

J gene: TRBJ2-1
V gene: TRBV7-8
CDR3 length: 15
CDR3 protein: CASDTGRDSYNEQFF

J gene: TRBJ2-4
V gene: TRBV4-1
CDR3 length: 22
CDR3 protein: CASSHPGGWRATWGLAKNIQYF

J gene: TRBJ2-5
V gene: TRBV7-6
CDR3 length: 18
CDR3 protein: CASSLELRDSGSQETQYF

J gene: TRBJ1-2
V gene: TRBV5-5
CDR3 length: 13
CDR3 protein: CASSLMGAQGYTF

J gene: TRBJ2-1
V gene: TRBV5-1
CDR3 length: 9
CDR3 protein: CASSSVRFF

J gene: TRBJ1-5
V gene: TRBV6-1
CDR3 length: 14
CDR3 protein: CAAGARYSNQPQHF

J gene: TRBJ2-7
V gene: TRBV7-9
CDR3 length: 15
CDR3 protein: CASSLLQGKPYEQYF

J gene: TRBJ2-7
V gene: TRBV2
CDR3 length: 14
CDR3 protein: CASSEAAASYEQYF

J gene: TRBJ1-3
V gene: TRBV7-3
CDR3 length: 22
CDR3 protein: CASSLRSVCGLDATASGNTIYF

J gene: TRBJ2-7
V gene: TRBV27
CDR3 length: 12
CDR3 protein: CASSSIPYEQYF

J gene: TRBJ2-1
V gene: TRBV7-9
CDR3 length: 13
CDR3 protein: CASIGTAYNEQFF

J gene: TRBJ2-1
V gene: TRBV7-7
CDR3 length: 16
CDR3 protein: CASSLEGRSSYNEQFF

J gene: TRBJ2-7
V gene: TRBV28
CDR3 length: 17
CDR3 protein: CASSLSLSGLDNYEQYF

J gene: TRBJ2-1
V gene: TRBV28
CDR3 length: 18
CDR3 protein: CASSGGLAGGGSYNEQFF

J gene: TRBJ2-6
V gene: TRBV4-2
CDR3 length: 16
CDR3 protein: CASSQEPDSGANVLTF

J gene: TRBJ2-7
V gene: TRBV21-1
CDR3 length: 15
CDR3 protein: CASSKALPNSYEQYF

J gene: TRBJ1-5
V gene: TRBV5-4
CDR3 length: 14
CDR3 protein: CASSLGQPQPPQHF